This passage covers 7 T cell receptor beta chains from one sample sequenced in a study of T cell responses to AZD1222 COVID-19 vaccine. Data came from immunoSEQ multiplex PCR; TCRdb stores just in-frame clones and leaves some out. Of 120,000 or so clones listed, 80% to 90% are singletons. Sequenced material: peripheral blood, taken on day 0 of AZD1222 vaccination. The source is an adult in good health.

Only a few counts were recorded for this clone. The CDR3, as DNA: TGTGCCAGCAGCCAATCAGGGCCGCTGAGGGCCCTCCACTTT. Protein sequence: CASSQSGPLRALHF. This chain joins TRBV5-6 and TRBJ1-6, with D possibly being TRBD1 (5 bases). This CDR3 spans 14 amino acids. From germline, CDR1 is SGHDT and CDR2 YYEEEE. Trimming removed 4 bases at V and 14 bases at J, with 19 bases between.

The chain has TRBV5-5 and TRBJ2-3, with TRBD2 matching 9 bases. The V and J ends lost 4 bases and 5 bases, in that order; junction bases with no gene match: 14. The CDR3 contains 17 residues. The germline CDR1 and CDR2 sequences are SGHKS and YYEKEE (reference sequence). Written as DNA, the CDR3 is TGTGCCAGCAGCCTCACGCGCGGCGGGGGGGCCGGAGATACGCAGTATTTT. Translated: CASSLTRGGGAGDTQYF.

CDR3: CATSDLGQPLDYTQYF. The CDR3 DNA follows: TGTGCCACCAGTGATTTGGGACAGCCGCTAGATTATACGCAGTATTTT. The V call is TRBV24-1, the J call TRBJ2-3; D may be TRBD1 (6 bases). Per germline, CDR1 KGHDR and CDR2 SFDVKD. The ends were cut back, 0 bases at V and 7 bases at J, with 16 bases in the middle. The CDR3 has 16 residues.

The chain links TRBV7-9 to TRBJ1-5; D possibly corresponds to TRBD1 (5 bases). Germline loops: CDR1 SEHNR, CDR2 FQNEAQ (reference sequence). V lost 5 bases to trimming and J lost 0 bases, with 8 bases between them. The CDR3 loop spans 14 amino acids. The CDR3 DNA is TGTGCCAGCAGCCAAGACAGTAGCAATCAGCCCCAGCATTTT. Amino acids: CASSQDSSNQPQHF.

This clone was observed once. V gene TRBV7-2 combines with J gene TRBJ2-1; 7 positions match TRBD2. This CDR3 has 15 amino acids. The germline gives CDR1 SGHTA, CDR2 FQGNSA. Trimming took 4 bases from V and 7 from J; bases not matched to a gene: 10. The CDR3 spells CASSSSGGLLNEQFF. The CDR3 DNA sequence: TGTGCCAGCAGCTCTAGCGGAGGACTCTTAAATGAGCAGTTCTTC. The full variable domain, completed using reference TRBV7-2 and TRBJ2-1, is GAGVSQSPSNKVTEKGKDVELRCDPISGHTALYWYRQSLGQGLEFLIYFQGNSAPDKSGLPSDRFSAERTGGSVSTLTIQRTQQEDSAVYLCASSSSGGLLNEQFFGPGTRLTVL.

The chain recombines TRBV28 with TRBJ1-6; a weak D match, TRBD1 (6 bases). This CDR3 has 15 amino acids. V lost 6 bases and J 10 bases, leaving 19 bases between the germline ends. Germline V gives CDR1 MDHEN, CDR2 SYDVKM. The CDR3 spells CASRPLRGAASPLHF. The DNA of the CDR3 is TGTGCCAGCAGACCCCTACGGGGGGCTGCGTCACCCCTCCACTTT.

The gene calls are TRBV7-2 and TRBJ2-7; D is unresolved. Looked up from germline, CDR1 is SGHTA and CDR2 is FQGNSA. The CDR3 sequence is 13 residues long. Trimming left V 3 bases short and J 5 bases short, with 11 bases between. CDR3 residues: CASSFRLANEQYF. In nucleotides, the CDR3 is TGTGCCAGCAGCTTCAGGTTGGCCAACGAGCAGTACTTC.